This T cell receptor beta chain stems from a study of blood T cell repertoires in COVID-19. Across the study: The United States, Italy and Spain were the sources of the acute and convalescent COVID-19 samples. Sources were T cells, B-cell-depleted T cells, or PBMCs; the material itself was cDNA or gDNA.

The CDR3 covers 15 residues. With 7 bases clipped from V and 7 bases from J, the junction kept 10 bases outside the gene matches. Germline CDR1 is SNHLY and CDR2 is FYNNEI. Individuals drawn from approximately 26 US areas were roughly 18 to 95 years old. Two negative PCRs, clearance, or symptom resolution characterized the recovered Cohort 3 donors. Libraries were prepared by immunoSEQ multiplex PCR; TCRdb keeps only in-frame clonotypes and omits some of them. The data show 300,000 to 450,000 clones, 80% to 90% seen once. The material sequenced was PBMCs or T cells enriched from blood (not recorded which). The V gene is TRBV2, the J gene TRBJ2-2, with 9 positions matching TRBD2. This receptor was taken from a man between 18 and 29 years old who had recovered from COVID-19. DNA for the CDR3: TGTGCCAGCAACCCGACTAGCGGTGGTGGCGGGGAGCTGTTTTTT. Protein sequence: CASNPTSGGGGELFF.